This T cell receptor (beta chain) was observed in a study of T cells in Graves' hyperthyroidism and ophthalmopathy. The PBMCs had their origin in about 9.7 ml of fresh peripheral blood. As regards this clonotype: Antigen specificity is unknown.

RNA transcripts gave rise to amplified TCR beta CDR3 regions. In the first-round RT-PCR of the TCR CDR3, the HTBI primer set was used. TCRdb re-derived calls from the multiplex PCR reads in MiXCR, one entry per CDR3 protein. The sample lists roughly 580,000 distinct CDR3 sequences, over 11% occurring once. Regarding the study as a whole: From stable hyperthyroidism, ophthalmopathy was separated by a 13 V-J model. Most thyroid-expanded clonotypes above 0.001 were also found in blood.

The CDR3 consists of 16 residues. In germline, CDR1 is SNHLY, CDR2 FYNNEI. Unmatched junction bases numbered 4, after V lost 4 bases and J lost 3 bases. The V gene is TRBV2, the J gene TRBJ2-2; 11 nucleotides line up with TRBD2. The TCR comes from a woman aged 25-40 years with Graves' hyperthyroidism that later progressed to Graves' ophthalmopathy. The sample comprised blood. This CDR3 reads CASSVPLAGDTGELFF. The CDR3 DNA follows: TGTGCCAGCAGTGTCCCACTAGCGGGGGACACCGGGGAGCTGTTTTTT.